This T cell receptor (beta chain) comes out of a study of blood T cell repertoires in COVID-19. The CDR3 covers 13 residues. Germline V gene lookup returns CDR1 GTSNPN and CDR2 SVGIG (reference sequence). The ends were cut back, 7 bases at V and 2 bases at J, with 13 bases in the middle. Original analysis: The assay estimated nucleated cells by amplifying reference gene primers. Assay used: immunoSEQ multiplex PCR; TCRdb lists only in-frame clones, some missing. That table is the source of V, J and clone size, and D and trimming were worked out from the DNA. The table records about 250,000 clones, over 75% of them present only once.

The source of this sequence is a young woman who had recovered from COVID-19. The sample comprised PBMCs or T cells enriched from blood (not recorded which). The chain joins TRBV30 to TRBJ2-3; D is possibly TRBD2 (6 bases). DNA of the CDR3: TGTGCCTACCGGACTATCCCCACAGATACGCAGTATTTT. Amino acids: CAYRTIPTDTQYF.